What follows are 24 T cell receptor beta chains derived from one specimen sequenced in a study of circulating tumor DNA in untreated peripheral T-cell lymphoma. The data were produced by immunoSEQ multiplex PCR, yet TCRdb's version contains in-frame clones alone and is incomplete. This sample yields some 8,700 clones, of which roughly 80% are seen a single time; 2% to 2.5% belongs to the top ten. Sequenced: tumor tissue. These receptors originate from a human donor with peripheral T-cell lymphoma.

This chain joins TRBV30 and TRBJ2-1, with TRBD2 as a possible D gene (6 bases). The CDR3 has 13 amino acids. CDR1 and CDR2 (germline): GTSNPN, SVGIG (reference sequence). V dropped 8 bases and J dropped 2 bases, with 13 bases sitting between them. DNA of the CDR3: TGTGCCAGCCTGGGAGGCCCCTACAATGAGCAGTTCTTC. As protein: CASLGGPYNEQFF.

V usage is TRBV19 and J usage is TRBJ1-2; weak D call: TRBD1 (6 bases). Trimming removed 7 bases from V and 4 bases from J, with 16 bases in between. This CDR3 comprises 14 residues. Looked up from germline, CDR1 is LNHDA and CDR2 is SQIVND (reference sequence). The CDR3 here is CASNPTGSGYGYTF. CDR3 nucleotides: TGTGCCAGTAACCCCACAGGGTCTGGCTATGGCTACACCTTC.

The chain uses TRBV19 and TRBJ2-7; 8 bases are shared with TRBD1. This CDR3 has 14 residues. With V trimmed by 4 bases and J by 2 bases, 4 bases remained unmatched. Germline V CDR1 and CDR2: LNHDA, SQIVND (reference sequence). The DNA of the CDR3 is TGTGCCAGTAGTAGTTCGGACAGGGCCTACGAGCAGTACTTC. Its protein product is CASSSSDRAYEQYF.

There are a few counts of this clone. The chain uses TRBV11-3 and TRBJ1-4; perhaps TRBD1 as D (5 bases). There are 14 residues in the CDR3. Germline CDR1 reads SGHNT; CDR2 reads YENEEA. The germline V and J ends were trimmed by 5 bases and 5 bases, with 12 bases remaining between them. CDR3 sequence reads: CASSRQGGNEKLFF. Here the CDR3 DNA reads TGTGCCAGCAGCCGTCAGGGAGGCAATGAAAAACTGTTTTTT.

The chain has TRBV25-1 and TRBJ1-3; D remains ambiguous. Germline V gives CDR1 MGHDK, CDR2 SYGVNS. The CDR3 totals 15 residues. V lost 4 bases to trimming and J lost 4 bases, with 14 bases between them. CDR3 sequence: CASSASVGLGNTIYF. The CDR3 DNA sequence: TGTGCCAGCAGTGCCTCAGTCGGGTTGGGAAACACCATATATTTT.

The chain joins TRBV11-3 to TRBJ2-7; 7 bases are shared with TRBD2. This CDR3 region has 14 residues. Germline V lookup: CDR1 SGHNT, CDR2 YENEEA. J was trimmed by 3 bases and V by 6 bases; bases with no gene match: 8. This CDR3 is CASSTSTGGYEQYF. Here the CDR3 DNA reads TGTGCCAGCAGTACATCAACGGGGGGCTACGAGCAGTACTTC.

The chain is built from TRBV18 and TRBJ2-5; 9 bases match TRBD2. The CDR3 is 14 residues long. Germline CDR1 and CDR2: KGHSH and LQKENI. V was clipped by 3 bases and J by 5 bases; unmatched bases: 4. In nucleotides, the CDR3 is TGTGCCAGCTCACCCGAGGGACTAGCTGAGACCCAGTACTTC. Translating gives CASSPEGLAETQYF.

This chain connects TRBV10-1 to TRBJ1-6; no firm D call. The CDR3 consists of 13 residues. Germline CDR1 reads WNHNN; CDR2 reads SYGVQD (reference sequence). The V and J ends lost 0 bases and 8 bases respectively, with 5 bases between them. In DNA form, the CDR3 reads TGCGCCAGCAGTGAGTCGGGAGATTCACCCCTCCACTTT. It encodes CASSESGDSPLHF.

The V and J genes are TRBV6-8 and TRBJ2-7; 12 bases map to TRBD1. This CDR3 comprises 15 residues. V shed 2 bases, J shed 7 bases, and the junction held 6 bases outside the gene matches. Germline CDR1 reads MNHGY; CDR2 reads SAAAGT. The CDR3 DNA follows: TGTGCCAGCAGTTACACGGGACAGGGGGCAGTTGAGCAGTACTTC. Translation gives CASSYTGQGAVEQYF.

This clone is a singleton in its sample. The chain has TRBV6-4 and TRBJ2-7, with D uncertain. The V end was cut by 8 bases, the J end by 2 bases, with 7 bases between. CDR1 MRHNA and CDR2 SNTAGT come from the germline V gene. There are 11 residues in the CDR3. CDR3 DNA: TGTGCCAGCTTAGGTACCTACGAGCAGTACTTC. Amino acid sequence: CASLGTYEQYF.

This sequence joins TRBV30 and TRBJ1-2; no reliable D call. CDR3 length: 13 amino acids. Trimming pared 0 bases from V and 4 bases from J, leaving 9 bases between. Germline V gene lookup returns CDR1 GTSNPN and CDR2 SVGIG (reference sequence). The CDR3: CAWSVQRIYGYTF. As DNA, the CDR3 is TGTGCCTGGAGTGTCCAGAGGATCTATGGCTACACCTTC.

The gene calls are TRBV1 and TRBJ1-6; TRBD1 reflects the table's D call only, with no check against the DNA. TRBV1 is classified as a pseudogene. This CDR3 region has 15 residues. The CDR3 region is CASSQSSQGNSPLHF. CDR3 nucleotide sequence: TGCGCCAGCAGCCAGAGCTCACAGGGGAACTCACCCCTCCACTTT.

This chain uses TRBV6-8 with TRBJ2-6; perhaps D is TRBD1 or TRBD2 (5 bases each). Trimming left V 0 bases short and J 0 bases short, with 12 bases between. The CDR3 consists of 18 residues. Germline values: CDR1 MNHGY, CDR2 SAAAGT. The CDR3 loop is CASSYSPLGDSGANVLTF. The CDR3 DNA reads TGTGCCAGCAGTTACTCCCCTTTGGGGGACTCTGGGGCCAACGTCCTGACTTTC.

The J gene is TRBJ1-1, the V gene TRBV27; possibly TRBD1 for D (6 bases). The CDR3 consists of 15 residues. The V gene lost 3 bases and the J gene lost 2 bases, with 13 bases spanning the gap. Germline CDR1 MNHEY, CDR2 SMNVEV (reference sequence). The CDR3 spells CASSFAGALNTEAFF. For the CDR3, the DNA is TGTGCCAGCAGTTTTGCGGGGGCCCTAAACACTGAAGCTTTCTTT.

The chain is built from TRBV11-3 and TRBJ2-7; D uncertain. V was shortened by 5 bases and J by 2 bases, with 13 bases between the two germline ends. The CDR3 runs to 14 residues. Germline CDR1 and CDR2: SGHNT and YENEEA. CDR3 DNA sequence: TGTGCCAGCAGCCTACCACACCGGCCCTACGAGCAGTACTTC. The encoded protein is CASSLPHRPYEQYF.

V and J are TRBV19 and TRBJ1-5, with D uncertain. CDR3 length: 16 residues. V was pared by 3 bases and J by 0 bases, with 12 bases between. CDR1 is LNHDA, CDR2 SQIVND, per germline (reference sequence). CDR3 loop: CASSIFHLDSNQPQHF. For the CDR3, the DNA is TGTGCCAGTAGTATTTTCCACTTGGATAGCAATCAGCCCCAGCATTTT.

This chain connects TRBV19 to TRBJ1-1; no clear D. Trimming took 3 bases from V and 0 from J, leaving 11 bases between them. Germline lookup yields CDR1 LNHDA and CDR2 SQIVND (reference sequence). The CDR3 runs to 15 residues. The CDR3 loop is CASSIRGSMNTEAFF. The DNA for the CDR3 is TGTGCCAGTAGTATTCGCGGTTCTATGAACACTGAAGCTTTCTTT.

This chain uses TRBV6-8 with TRBJ1-6, with no clear D. From germline, CDR1 is MNHGY and CDR2 SAAAGT. This CDR3 has 13 residues. Trimming pared 6 bases from V and 7 bases from J, leaving 10 bases between. The CDR3 sequence: CASRWIGNSPLHF. The CDR3, as DNA: TGTGCCAGCAGATGGATTGGGAATTCACCCCTCCACTTT.

The CDR3 nucleotides are TGTGCCAGCAGGACAGGGGGCGACTATGGCTACACCTTC. Amino acid sequence: CASRTGGDYGYTF. The rearrangement uses TRBV14 and TRBJ1-2, with 10 bases lining up with TRBD1. The CDR3 runs to 13 residues. The germline gives CDR1 SGHDN, CDR2 FVKESK. Trimming cost V 6 bases and J 3 bases; bases outside gene matches: 1.

The chain recombines TRBV6-8 with TRBJ1-1; no firm D call. V lost 4 bases to trimming and J lost 4 bases, with 13 bases between them. Germline V gene lookup returns CDR1 MNHGY and CDR2 SAAAGT. The CDR3 length is 14 residues. This CDR3 is CASSFNDIPTEAFF. The DNA for the CDR3 is TGTGCCAGCAGTTTCAACGATATCCCCACTGAAGCTTTCTTT.

This chain connects TRBV6-8 to TRBJ1-5; D is uncertain. The CDR3 loop spans 12 amino acids. Germline values: CDR1 MNHGY, CDR2 SAAAGT. Trimming left V 8 bases short and J 6 bases short, with 11 bases between. CDR3 coding DNA: TGTGCCAGCCGAGGTTCTGGTCAGCCCCAGCATTTT. Its protein is CASRGSGQPQHF.

This chain uses TRBV10-2 with TRBJ1-1; D uncertain. Trimming removed 6 bases from V and 3 bases from J, with 8 bases in between. Germline V gene data show CDR1 as WSHSY and CDR2 as SAAADI. This CDR3 has 12 residues. The CDR3 nucleotides read TGCGCCAGCAGCCCCCTGGACACTGAAGCTTTCTTT. Translated: CASSPLDTEAFF.

This clone was detected only once. The chain carries TRBV19 and TRBJ2-1, with a weak D call TRBD1 (6 bases). V was trimmed by 3 bases and J by 1 base, leaving 22 bases between them. Germline loops: CDR1 LNHDA, CDR2 SQIVND (reference sequence). The CDR3 extends over 19 amino acids. Written as DNA, the CDR3 is TGTGCCAGTAGTATGCTCCCGACAGTTAGGGGGAATTCCTACAATGAGCAGTTCTTC. Translation: CASSMLPTVRGNSYNEQFF.

V gene TRBV6-8 combines with J gene TRBJ1-2, with D perhaps TRBD1 (6 bases). The germline V gene encodes CDR1 MNHGY and CDR2 SAAAGT. CDR3 length: 12 amino acids. V lost 4 bases to trimming and J lost 9 bases, with 12 bases between them. The CDR3 nucleotides are TGTGCCAGCAGTTCCACCGGGGGGCGCTACACCTTC. Translating gives CASSSTGGRYTF.